The 21 T cell receptor beta chains listed next were all sequenced from one sample in a study of blood T cells in healthy people across ages. The second PCR ran about 6 to 11 cycles with a sample-barcoded 5' primer and J-beta primers. One entry per CDR3 protein results from TCRdb running MiXCR on the 5' RACE reads. This sample yields some 890,000 distinct CDR3 sequences, of which about 28% are seen a single time; approximately 10% belongs to the top ten. These data also featured in a second study, about T cells of mothers and their children.

Sequenced input: blood. These receptors came from a woman aged 40-49 years in good health.

Comment on this clonotype: Germline and junction disagree at one end, which may indicate a read error. The rearrangement uses TRBV20-1 and TRBJ1-4; D not certain. CDR1 and CDR2 (germline): DFQATT, SNEGSKA (reference sequence). CDR3 length equals 12 residues. The CDR3 region is CSARGRDEKLFF. DNA of the CDR3: TGCAGTGCGAGAGGGCGCGACGAAAAACTGTTTTTT.

This clonotype appeared once. This sequence joins TRBV27 and TRBJ1-2; no reliable D call. V lost 3 bases and J 6 bases, leaving 14 bases between the germline ends. The CDR3 runs to 14 residues. Germline V CDR1 and CDR2: MNHEY, SMNVEV (reference sequence). CDR3 loop: CASSLTTPSHGYTF. The CDR3 bases are TGTGCCAGCAGTTTGACGACCCCCTCGCATGGCTACACCTTC.

The chain is built from TRBV20-1 and TRBJ1-1; 7 positions match TRBD1. This CDR3 contains 13 residues. With 2 bases clipped from V and 2 bases from J, the junction kept 2 bases outside the gene matches. CDR1 and CDR2 from the germline V gene are DFQATT and SNEGSKA (reference sequence). CDR3 amino acids: CSARTGANTEAFF. Written as DNA, the CDR3 is TGCAGTGCTAGAACAGGGGCCAACACTGAAGCTTTCTTT.

This clonotype was recorded at least ten times. The V gene is TRBV20-1, the J gene TRBJ2-7; no definite D call. Germline V gene lookup returns CDR1 DFQATT and CDR2 SNEGSKA (reference sequence). This CDR3 contains 13 residues. The ends were cut back, 2 bases at V and 3 bases at J, with 11 bases in the middle. In DNA form, the CDR3 reads TGCAGTGCTAGACGAAACCCACACTACGAGCAGTACTTC. This translates into CSARRNPHYEQYF.

This clonotype was counted ten times or more. The chain carries TRBV14 and TRBJ2-5, with 7 nucleotides matching TRBD1. Germline CDR1 and CDR2: SGHDN and FVKESK. J was trimmed by 4 bases and V by 4 bases; bases with no gene match: 6. The CDR3 loop spans 14 amino acids. The CDR3 coding sequence is TGTGCCAGCAGCCTCGACAGGGTTACAGAGACCCAGTACTTC. This codes for CASSLDRVTETQYF.

The rearrangement uses TRBV29-1 and TRBJ1-1, with 10 positions matching TRBD1. V gave up 4 bases and J gave up 4 bases; unmatched junction bases: 12. The CDR3 has 16 amino acids. In germline, CDR1 is SQVTM, CDR2 ANQGSEA. The CDR3 sequence is CSVVTGRRQGATEAFF. CDR3 bases: TGCAGCGTTGTTACGGGTAGGAGACAGGGGGCCACTGAAGCTTTCTTT.

The chain is built from TRBV7-9 and TRBJ1-2, with D possibly matching TRBD1 (5 bases). V lost 1 base, J lost 8 bases, and 14 bases lay in between. The CDR3 has 14 amino acids. CDR1 and CDR2 (germline): SEHNR, FQNEAQ (reference sequence). Written as DNA, the CDR3 is TGTGCCAGCAGCTTAGATTCAGGGTTGAGCGGCTACACCTTC. Amino acids: CASSLDSGLSGYTF.

This sequence joins TRBV5-1 and TRBJ1-1, with D perhaps TRBD1 (6 bases). Trimming left V 3 bases short and J 6 bases short, with 18 bases between. The CDR3 sequence is 15 residues long. Per the germline V gene, CDR1 is SGHRS and CDR2 is YFSETQ. CDR3 nucleotides: TGCGCCAGCAGCTCCAATCCAGGGACATTATCTGAAGCTTTCTTT. Protein: CASSSNPGTLSEAFF.

Here the CDR3 reads CATGAGAGREAFF. The DNA of the CDR3 is TGTGCCACCGGCGCGGGGGCAGGGAGGGAAGCTTTCTTT. The rearrangement links TRBV2 to TRBJ1-1, with D possibly being TRBD1 (6 bases). V was trimmed by 10 bases and J by 8 bases, leaving 20 bases between them. Germline CDR1 is SNHLY and CDR2 is FYNNEI. CDR3 length: 13 amino acids.

This clonotype has ten or more counts. The V call is TRBV4-3, the J call TRBJ1-2; D may be TRBD1 (6 bases). The V end lost 0 bases, the J end lost 6 bases, and 11 bases lay between the germline ends. Looked up from germline, CDR1 is LGHNA and CDR2 is YSLEER. The CDR3 is made up of 14 amino acids. CDR3 nucleotide sequence: TGCGCCAGCAGCCAAGACGCACAGGGCGATGGCTACACCTTC. The encoded protein is CASSQDAQGDGYTF.

This clonotype was counted many times. With a much larger clone just one base away, this may be a read error. The chain links TRBV29-1 to TRBJ2-7, with D hard to call. CDR3 length equals 13 residues. Between the trimmed V and J ends, which lost 4 bases and 7 bases, there was a span of 17 bases. CDR1 is SQVTM, CDR2 ANQGSEA, per germline. CDR3 protein: CSVASPTSHEQYF. Here the CDR3 DNA reads TGCAGCGTTGCCAGCCCCACAAGCCATGAGCAGTACTTC.

The V call is TRBV28, the J call TRBJ2-1; D not certain. This CDR3 has 14 residues. Germline CDR1 and CDR2: MDHEN and SYDVKM. V was trimmed by 2 bases and J by 8 bases, leaving 13 bases between them. CDR3 sequence: CASSLPRPVYEQFF. The CDR3 DNA reads TGTGCCAGCAGTTTACCCCGACCAGTCTATGAGCAGTTCTTC.

V usage is TRBV6-2 or TRBV6-3 and J usage is TRBJ1-1; D perhaps matches TRBD1 (5 bases). Trimming took off 4 bases at V and 7 bases at J, with 13 bases between the two ends. The germline gives CDR1 MNHEY, CDR2 SVGEGT. The CDR3 extends over 13 amino acids. The DNA for the CDR3 is TGTGCCAGCAGTTTCCACGGGGCTATTGAAGCTTTCTTT. Its protein product is CASSFHGAIEAFF.

This clonotype was observed a handful of times. The chain has TRBV28 and TRBJ2-3, with D uncertain. V lost 8 bases to trimming and J lost 4 bases, with 7 bases between them. CDR1 and CDR2 (germline): MDHEN, SYDVKM. CDR3 length: 11 residues. The CDR3 loop reads CASVEADTQYF. CDR3 bases: TGTGCCAGCGTAGAAGCAGATACGCAGTATTTT.

In its sample, this clonotype was seen a few times. This sequence joins TRBV6-1 and TRBJ2-4; D is unresolved. CDR1 MNHNS and CDR2 SASEGT come from the germline V gene. There are 12 residues in the CDR3. The V end lost 1 base, the J end lost 6 bases, and 4 bases lay between the germline ends. The CDR3 DNA sequence: TGTGCCAGCAGTGAAGTAGGAAACATTCAGTACTTC. Translating it yields CASSEVGNIQYF.

This clonotype came up many times. V usage is TRBV12-5 and J usage is TRBJ2-5, with D hard to call. The CDR3 has 14 residues. V lost 1 base and J lost 4, with 10 bases in between. From germline, CDR1 is LGHNT and CDR2 FRNRAP. In nucleotides, the CDR3 is TGTGCTAGTGGTTTGGATGGGGTAATAGAGACCCAGTACTTC. Translated, it gives CASGLDGVIETQYF.

This clonotype has at least ten counts. The rearrangement links TRBV25-1 to TRBJ1-6, with D possibly being TRBD1 (5 bases). Trimming removed 1 base from V and 7 bases from J, with 14 bases in between. In germline, CDR1 is MGHDK, CDR2 SYGVNS. The CDR3 contains 16 residues. CDR3 loop: CASSELAGKVNSPLHF. The CDR3 DNA reads TGTGCCAGCAGTGAATTGGCAGGGAAGGTCAATTCACCCCTCCACTTT. Supplemented by reference TRBV25-1 and TRBJ1-6, the full variable domain reads EADIYQTPRYLVIGTGKKITLECSQTMGHDKMYWYQQDPGMELHLIHYSYGVNSTEKGDLSSESTVSRIRTEHFPLTLESARPSHTSQYLCASSELAGKVNSPLHFGNGTRLTVT.

Notes on this clonotype: This may arise from a read error, as a much more abundant clone is one base away. V gene TRBV7-2 combines with J gene TRBJ2-7; D gene ambiguous. The J call may not be correct, given that the DNA end is closer to TRBJ2-5. The V gene's germline CDR1 is SGHTA and CDR2 FQGNSA. The CDR3 runs 14 residues. The CDR3 loop reads CASSLAPPSETQYF. In nucleotides, the CDR3 is TGTGCCAGCAGCTTAGCACCCCCGAGCGAGACCCAGTACTTC.

The chain links TRBV14 to TRBJ2-4, with 8 bases lining up with TRBD1. The J call is in doubt because the DNA end fits TRBJ2-7 better. CDR1 SGHDN and CDR2 FVKESK come from the germline V gene. The CDR3 consists of 16 residues. For the CDR3, the DNA is TGTGCCAGCAGCCTAGGCCCGTGGACAGGGAACTACGAGCAGTACTTC. Translating it yields CASSLGPWTGNYEQYF.

The chain combines TRBV12-3 or TRBV12-4 with TRBJ1-2; D gene ambiguous. The CDR3 runs 14 residues. V was trimmed by 5 bases and J by 2 bases, leaving 12 bases between them. The CDR3 DNA is TGTGCCAGCAGTCCCGTCCGAGGGAACTATGGCTACACCTTC. Its translation: CASSPVRGNYGYTF.

This clonotype came up many times. The chain links TRBV7-2 to TRBJ2-7; D not certain. V lost 6 bases to trimming and J lost 0 bases, with 15 bases between them. The CDR3 has 15 amino acids. Germline V gene data show CDR1 as SGHTA and CDR2 as FQGNSA. The CDR3 region has the DNA TGTGCCAGCAGTTTTGGACCTTTCAGCTCCTACGAGCAGTACTTC. Its protein is CASSFGPFSSYEQYF.